This T cell receptor (beta chain) stems from a study of blood T cells in healthy people across ages. The study's findings and limits: The fall in TCR beta diversity per million T cells was roughly linear with age. Changes in expanded clonotypes were possibly confounded, as the CMV status of donors was unknown.

This clonotype was found a few times. Antigen: not known. Donors ranged from roughly 6 to 100 years old and were healthy Caucasians in Russia. A second PCR, run for roughly 7 to 12 cycles, used a sample-barcoded 5' primer plus a J-beta primer mix. Each CDR3 protein is one row after TCRdb ran MiXCR on the 5' RACE reads. The sample lists 600,000 or so distinct CDR3 sequences; 45% to 55% were seen once. CDR1 and CDR2 (germline): MNHNS, SASEGT. V lost 4 bases and J lost 2, with 24 bases in between. This CDR3 has 19 amino acids. Sequencing used blood. V gene TRBV6-1 combines with J gene TRBJ2-1; possibly TRBD1 or TRBD2 for D (5 bases each). This TCR was sampled from a man older than 75 in good health. This chain's CDR3 is CASSVSPFGASAAYNEQFF. The CDR3 DNA reads TGTGCCAGCAGTGTTTCTCCCTTCGGGGCGTCCGCAGCCTACAATGAGCAGTTCTTC.